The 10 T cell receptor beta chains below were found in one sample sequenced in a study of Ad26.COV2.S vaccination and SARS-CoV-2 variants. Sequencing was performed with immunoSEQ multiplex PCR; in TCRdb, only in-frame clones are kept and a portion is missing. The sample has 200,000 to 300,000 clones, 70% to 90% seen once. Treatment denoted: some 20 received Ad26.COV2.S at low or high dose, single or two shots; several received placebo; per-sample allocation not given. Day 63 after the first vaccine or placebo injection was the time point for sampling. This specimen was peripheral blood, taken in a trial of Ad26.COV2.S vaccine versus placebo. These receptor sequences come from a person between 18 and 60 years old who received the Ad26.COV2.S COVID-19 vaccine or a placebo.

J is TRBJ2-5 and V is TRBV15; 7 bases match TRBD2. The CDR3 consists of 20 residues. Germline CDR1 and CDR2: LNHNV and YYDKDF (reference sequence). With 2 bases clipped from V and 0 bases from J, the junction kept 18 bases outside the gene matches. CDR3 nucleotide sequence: TGTGCCACCAGCAGACGTCGCGGGAGATACGACCCCTATAACCAAGAGACCCAGTACTTC. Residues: CATSRRRGRYDPYNQETQYF.

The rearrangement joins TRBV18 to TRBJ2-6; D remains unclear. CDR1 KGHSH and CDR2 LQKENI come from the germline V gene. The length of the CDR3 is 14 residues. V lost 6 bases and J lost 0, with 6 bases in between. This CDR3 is CASSLASGANVLTF. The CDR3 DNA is TGTGCCAGCTCCCTCGCCTCTGGGGCCAACGTCCTGACTTTC.

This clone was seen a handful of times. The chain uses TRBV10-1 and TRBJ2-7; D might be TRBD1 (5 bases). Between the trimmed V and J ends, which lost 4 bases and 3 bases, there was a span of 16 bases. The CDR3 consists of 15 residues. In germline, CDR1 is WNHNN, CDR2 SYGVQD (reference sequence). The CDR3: CASSAGPVRGYEQYF. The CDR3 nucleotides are TGCGCCAGCAGTGCCGGACCGGTAAGGGGCTACGAGCAGTACTTC.

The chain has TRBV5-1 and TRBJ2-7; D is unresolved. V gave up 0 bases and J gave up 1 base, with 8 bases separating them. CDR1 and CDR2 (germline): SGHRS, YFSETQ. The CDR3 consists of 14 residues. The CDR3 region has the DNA TGCGCCAGCAGCTTGGTGACGGCATCCTACGAGCAGTACTTC. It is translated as CASSLVTASYEQYF.

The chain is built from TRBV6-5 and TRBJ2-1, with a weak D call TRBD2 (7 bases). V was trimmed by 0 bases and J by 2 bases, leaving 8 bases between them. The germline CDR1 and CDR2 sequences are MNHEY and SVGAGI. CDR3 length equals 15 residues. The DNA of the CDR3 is TGTGCCAGCAGTTACTCGGGGGGGCCCTACAATGAGCAGTTCTTC. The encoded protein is CASSYSGGPYNEQFF.

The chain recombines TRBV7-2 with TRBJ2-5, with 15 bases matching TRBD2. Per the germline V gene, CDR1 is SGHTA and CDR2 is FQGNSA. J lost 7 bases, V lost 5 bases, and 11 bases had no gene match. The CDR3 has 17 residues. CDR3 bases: TGTGCCAGCAGCCTCCGGACTAGCGGGGGGGGAACACGGACCCAGTACTTC. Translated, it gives CASSLRTSGGGTRTQYF.

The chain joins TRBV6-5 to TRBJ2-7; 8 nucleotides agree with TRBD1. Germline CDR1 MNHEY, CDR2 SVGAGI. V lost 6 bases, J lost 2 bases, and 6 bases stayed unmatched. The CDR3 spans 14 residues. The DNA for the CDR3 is TGTGCCAGCAGCCGGACAGGGACCCCCTACGAGCAGTACTTC. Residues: CASSRTGTPYEQYF.

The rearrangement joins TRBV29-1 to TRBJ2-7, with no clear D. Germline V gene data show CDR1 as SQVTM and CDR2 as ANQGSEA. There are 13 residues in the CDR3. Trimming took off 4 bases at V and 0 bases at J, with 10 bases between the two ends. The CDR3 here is CSVVPSSSYEQYF. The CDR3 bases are TGCAGCGTTGTCCCTTCCAGCTCCTACGAGCAGTACTTC.

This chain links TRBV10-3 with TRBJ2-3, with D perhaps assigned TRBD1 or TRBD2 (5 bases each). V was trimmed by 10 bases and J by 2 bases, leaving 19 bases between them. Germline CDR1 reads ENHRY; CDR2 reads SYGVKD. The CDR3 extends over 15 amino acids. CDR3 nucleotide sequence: TGTGCCACCAACCCCAGGGAGACGGCCACAGATACGCAGTATTTT. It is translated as CATNPRETATDTQYF.

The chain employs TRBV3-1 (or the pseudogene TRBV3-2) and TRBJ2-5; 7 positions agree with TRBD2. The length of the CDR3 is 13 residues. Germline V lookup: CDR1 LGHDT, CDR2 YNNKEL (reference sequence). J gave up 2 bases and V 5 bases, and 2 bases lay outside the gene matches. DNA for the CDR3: TGTGCCAGCAGCGGGACTATTCAAGAGACCCAGTACTTC. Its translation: CASSGTIQETQYF.